The T cell receptor (beta chain) under discussion was sequenced for a study of blood T cell repertoires in COVID-19. Study overall: Nucleic acid was either cDNA or gDNA, and it came from T cells, B-cell-depleted T cells, or PBMCs.

Sequencing was performed with immunoSEQ multiplex PCR; in TCRdb, only in-frame clones are kept and a portion is missing. The sample has fewer than 350,000 clones, 88% seen once. Enrolled during active infection, Seattle patients were then followed longitudinally. V lost 2 bases and J lost 4, with 17 bases in between. CDR3 length equals 16 residues. Germline CDR1 and CDR2: LNHNV and YYDKDF (reference sequence). This clonotype was obtained from a woman in her 30s with COVID-19, enrolled during active disease. The V gene is TRBV15, the J gene TRBJ1-2; possibly TRBD1 for D (5 bases). The sample consisted of peripheral blood. The CDR3 region has the DNA TGTGCCACCAGCAGAAGCGCGGGGACGAAGGTCTATGGCTACACCTTC. This codes for CATSRSAGTKVYGYTF.